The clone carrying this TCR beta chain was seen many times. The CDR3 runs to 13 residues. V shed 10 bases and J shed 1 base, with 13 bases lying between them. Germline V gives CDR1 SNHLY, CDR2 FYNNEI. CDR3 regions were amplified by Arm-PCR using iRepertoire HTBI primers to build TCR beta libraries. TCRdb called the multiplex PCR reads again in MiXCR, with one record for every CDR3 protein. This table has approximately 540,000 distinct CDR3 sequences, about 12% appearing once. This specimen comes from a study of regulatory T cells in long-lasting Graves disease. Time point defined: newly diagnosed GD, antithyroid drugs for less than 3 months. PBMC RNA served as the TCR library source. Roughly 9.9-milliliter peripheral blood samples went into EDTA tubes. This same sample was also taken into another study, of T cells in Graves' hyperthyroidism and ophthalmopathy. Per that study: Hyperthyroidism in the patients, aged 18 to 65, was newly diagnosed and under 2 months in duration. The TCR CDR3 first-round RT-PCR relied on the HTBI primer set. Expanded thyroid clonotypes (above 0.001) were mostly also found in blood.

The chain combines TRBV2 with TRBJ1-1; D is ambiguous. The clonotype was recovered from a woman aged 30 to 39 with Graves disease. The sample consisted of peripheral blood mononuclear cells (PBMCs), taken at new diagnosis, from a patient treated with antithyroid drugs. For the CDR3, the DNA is TGTGCCACCGCTTTGACGGGGAACACTGAAGCTTTCTTT. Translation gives CATALTGNTEAFF.